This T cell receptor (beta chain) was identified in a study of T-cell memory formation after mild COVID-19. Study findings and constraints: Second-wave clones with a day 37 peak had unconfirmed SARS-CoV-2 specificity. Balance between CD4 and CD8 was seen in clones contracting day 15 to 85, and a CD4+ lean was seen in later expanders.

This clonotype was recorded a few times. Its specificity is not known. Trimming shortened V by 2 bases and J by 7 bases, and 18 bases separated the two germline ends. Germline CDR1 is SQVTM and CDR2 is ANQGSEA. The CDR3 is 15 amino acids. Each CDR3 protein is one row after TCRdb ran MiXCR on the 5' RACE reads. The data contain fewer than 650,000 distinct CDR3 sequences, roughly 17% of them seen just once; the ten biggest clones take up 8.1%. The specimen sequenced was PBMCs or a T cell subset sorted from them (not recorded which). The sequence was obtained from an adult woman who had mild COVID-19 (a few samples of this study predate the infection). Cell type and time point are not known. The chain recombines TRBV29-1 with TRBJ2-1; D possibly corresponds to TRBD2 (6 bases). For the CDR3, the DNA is TGCAGCGTTGAAAAATACGGGAGCAGTAAAAATGAGCAGTTCTTC. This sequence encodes CSVEKYGSSKNEQFF.